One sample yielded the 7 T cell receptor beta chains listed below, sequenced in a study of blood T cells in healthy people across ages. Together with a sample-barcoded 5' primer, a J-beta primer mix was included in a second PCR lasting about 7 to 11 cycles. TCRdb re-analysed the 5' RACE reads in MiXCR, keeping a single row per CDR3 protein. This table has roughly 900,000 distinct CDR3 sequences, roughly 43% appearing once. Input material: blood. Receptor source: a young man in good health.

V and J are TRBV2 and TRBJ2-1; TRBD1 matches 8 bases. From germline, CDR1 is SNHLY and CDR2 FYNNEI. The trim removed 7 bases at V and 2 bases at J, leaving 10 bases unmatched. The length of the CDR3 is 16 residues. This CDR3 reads CASMRDRRNTYNEQFF. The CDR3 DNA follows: TGTGCCAGCATGAGGGACAGGCGGAATACCTACAATGAGCAGTTCTTC.

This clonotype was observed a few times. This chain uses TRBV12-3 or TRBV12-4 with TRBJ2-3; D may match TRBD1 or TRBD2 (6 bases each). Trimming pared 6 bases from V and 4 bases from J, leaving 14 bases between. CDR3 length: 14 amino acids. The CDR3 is CASSPRGPADTQYF. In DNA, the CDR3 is TGTGCCAGCAGCCCCCGGGGGCCAGCAGATACGCAGTATTTT.

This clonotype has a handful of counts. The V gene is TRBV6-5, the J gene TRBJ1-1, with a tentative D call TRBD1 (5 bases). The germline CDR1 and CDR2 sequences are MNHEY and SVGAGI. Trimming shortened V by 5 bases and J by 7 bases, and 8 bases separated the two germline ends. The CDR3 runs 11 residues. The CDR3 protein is CASSVGGEAFF. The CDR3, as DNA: TGTGCCAGCAGTGTGGGGGGTGAAGCTTTCTTT.

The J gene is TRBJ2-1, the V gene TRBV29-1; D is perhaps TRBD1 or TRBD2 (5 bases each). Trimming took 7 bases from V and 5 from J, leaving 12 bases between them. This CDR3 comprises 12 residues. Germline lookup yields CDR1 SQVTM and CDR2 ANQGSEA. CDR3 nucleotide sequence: TGCAGCGCCGGGGCCCCGAACAATGAGCAGTTCTTC. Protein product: CSAGAPNNEQFF.

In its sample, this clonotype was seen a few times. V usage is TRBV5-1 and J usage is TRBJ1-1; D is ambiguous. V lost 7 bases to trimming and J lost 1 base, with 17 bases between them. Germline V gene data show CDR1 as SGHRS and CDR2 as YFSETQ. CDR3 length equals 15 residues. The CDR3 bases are TGCGCCAGCGTTCAGTCCGGTCCGGCGAACACTGAAGCTTTCTTT. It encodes CASVQSGPANTEAFF. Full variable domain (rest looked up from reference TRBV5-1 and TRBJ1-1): KAGVTQTPRYLIKTRGQQVTLSCSPISGHRSVSWYQQTPGQGLQFLFEYFSETQRNKGNFPGRFSGRQFSNSRSEMNVSTLELGDSALYLCASVQSGPANTEAFFGQGTRLTVV.

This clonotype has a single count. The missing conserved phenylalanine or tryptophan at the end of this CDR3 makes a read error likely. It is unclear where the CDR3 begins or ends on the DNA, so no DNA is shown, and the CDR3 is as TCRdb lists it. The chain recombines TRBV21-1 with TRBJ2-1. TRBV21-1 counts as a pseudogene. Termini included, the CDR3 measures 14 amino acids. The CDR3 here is CASSKGQGYNEQFL.

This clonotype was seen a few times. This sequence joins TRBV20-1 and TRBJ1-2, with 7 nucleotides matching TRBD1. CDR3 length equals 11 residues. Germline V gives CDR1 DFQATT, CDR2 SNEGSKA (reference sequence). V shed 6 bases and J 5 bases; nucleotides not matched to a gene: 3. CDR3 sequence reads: CSAKTGYGYTF. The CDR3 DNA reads TGCAGTGCCAAGACAGGGTATGGCTACACCTTC.